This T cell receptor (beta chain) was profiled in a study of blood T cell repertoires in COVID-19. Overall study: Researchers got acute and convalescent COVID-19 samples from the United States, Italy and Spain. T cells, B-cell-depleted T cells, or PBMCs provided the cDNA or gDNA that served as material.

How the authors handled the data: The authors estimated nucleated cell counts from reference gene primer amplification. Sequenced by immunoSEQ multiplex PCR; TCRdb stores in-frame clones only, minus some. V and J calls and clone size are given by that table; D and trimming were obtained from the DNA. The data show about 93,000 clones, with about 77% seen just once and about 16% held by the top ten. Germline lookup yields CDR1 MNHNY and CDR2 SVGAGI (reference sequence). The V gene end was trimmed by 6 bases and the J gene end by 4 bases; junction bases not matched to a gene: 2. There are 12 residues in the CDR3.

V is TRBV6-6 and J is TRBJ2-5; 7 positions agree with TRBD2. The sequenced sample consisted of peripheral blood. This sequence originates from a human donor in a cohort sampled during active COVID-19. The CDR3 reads CASRGEGETQYF. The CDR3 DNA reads TGTGCCAGCAGGGGGGAGGGAGAGACCCAGTACTTC.